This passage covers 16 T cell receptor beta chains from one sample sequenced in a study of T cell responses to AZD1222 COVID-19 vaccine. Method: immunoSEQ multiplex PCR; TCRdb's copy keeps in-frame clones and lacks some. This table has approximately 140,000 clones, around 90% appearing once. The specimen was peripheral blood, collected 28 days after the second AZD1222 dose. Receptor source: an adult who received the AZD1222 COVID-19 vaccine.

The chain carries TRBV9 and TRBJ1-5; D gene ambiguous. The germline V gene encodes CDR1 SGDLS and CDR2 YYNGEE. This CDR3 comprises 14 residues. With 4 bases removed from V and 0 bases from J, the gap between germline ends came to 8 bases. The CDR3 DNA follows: TGTGCCAGCAGCAGCCAGGCTAGCAATCAGCCCCAGCATTTT. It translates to CASSSQASNQPQHF.

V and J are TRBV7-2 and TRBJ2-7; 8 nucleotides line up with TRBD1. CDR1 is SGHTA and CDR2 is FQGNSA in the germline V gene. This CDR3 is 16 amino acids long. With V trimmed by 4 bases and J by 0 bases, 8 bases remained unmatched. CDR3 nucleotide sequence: TGTGCCAGCAGCTATCCAGGGGGCGACAGCTCCTACGAGCAGTACTTC. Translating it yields CASSYPGGDSSYEQYF.

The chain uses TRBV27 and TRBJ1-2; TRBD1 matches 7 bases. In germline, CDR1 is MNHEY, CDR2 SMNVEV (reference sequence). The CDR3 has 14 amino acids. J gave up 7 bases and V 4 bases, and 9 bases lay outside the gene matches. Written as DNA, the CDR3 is TGTGCCAGCAGTTCCAATCTAGGGGGCCTTGGCTACACCTTC. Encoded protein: CASSSNLGGLGYTF.

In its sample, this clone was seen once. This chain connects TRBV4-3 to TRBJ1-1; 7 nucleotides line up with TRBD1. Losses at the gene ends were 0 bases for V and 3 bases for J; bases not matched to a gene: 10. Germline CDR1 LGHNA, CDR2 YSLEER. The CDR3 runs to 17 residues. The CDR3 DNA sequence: TGCGCCAGCAGCCAAGATACTGACAGGGAGCGAGACACTGAAGCTTTCTTT. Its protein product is CASSQDTDRERDTEAFF.

CDR3 residues: CATRGTGDGYTF. CDR3 coding DNA: TGTGCCACCAGGGGGACAGGTGATGGCTACACCTTC. The chain has TRBV24-1 and TRBJ1-2; 8 bases are shared with TRBD1. V was clipped by 7 bases and J by 6 bases; unmatched bases: 3. The CDR3 consists of 12 residues. CDR1 and CDR2 (germline): KGHDR, SFDVKD.

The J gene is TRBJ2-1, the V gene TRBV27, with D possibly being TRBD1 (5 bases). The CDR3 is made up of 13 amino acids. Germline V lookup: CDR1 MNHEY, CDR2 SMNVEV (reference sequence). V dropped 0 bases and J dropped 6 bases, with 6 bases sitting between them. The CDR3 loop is CASSLSGANEQFF. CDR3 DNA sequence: TGTGCCAGCAGTTTATCAGGGGCCAATGAGCAGTTCTTC.

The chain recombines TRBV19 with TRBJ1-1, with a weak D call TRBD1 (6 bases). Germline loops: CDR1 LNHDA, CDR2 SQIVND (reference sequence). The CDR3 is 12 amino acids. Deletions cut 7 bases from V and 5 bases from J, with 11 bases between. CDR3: CASMRGGTEAFF. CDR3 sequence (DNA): TGTGCCAGTATGAGGGGGGGGACTGAAGCTTTCTTT.

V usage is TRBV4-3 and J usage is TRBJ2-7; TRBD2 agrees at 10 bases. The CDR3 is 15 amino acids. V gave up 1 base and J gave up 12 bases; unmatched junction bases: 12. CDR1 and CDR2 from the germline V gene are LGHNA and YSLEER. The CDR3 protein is CASSQGRLAGNVLYF. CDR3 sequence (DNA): TGCGCCAGCAGCCAAGGGAGACTAGCGGGTAACGTCTTGTACTTC.

The CDR3 sequence: CASSSDRTFGAFF. The CDR3 region has the DNA TGTGCCAGCAGCTCAGACAGGACTTTTGGGGCTTTCTTT. V and J are TRBV5-4 and TRBJ1-1, with TRBD1 as a possible D gene (6 bases). Looked up from germline, CDR1 is SGHNT and CDR2 is YYREEE (reference sequence). This CDR3 has 13 residues. The ends were cut back, 3 bases at V and 11 bases at J, with 17 bases in the middle.

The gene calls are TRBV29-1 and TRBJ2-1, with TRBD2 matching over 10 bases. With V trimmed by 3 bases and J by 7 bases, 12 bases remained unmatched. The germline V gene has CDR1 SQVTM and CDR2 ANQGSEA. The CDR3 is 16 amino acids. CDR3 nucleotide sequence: TGCAGCGTTGACTCGCCTAGCGGGAGAACTGGTAATGAGCAGTTCTTC. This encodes CSVDSPSGRTGNEQFF.

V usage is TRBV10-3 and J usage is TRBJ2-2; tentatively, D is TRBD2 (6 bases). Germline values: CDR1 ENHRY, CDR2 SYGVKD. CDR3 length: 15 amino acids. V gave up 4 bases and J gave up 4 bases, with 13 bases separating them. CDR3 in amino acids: CAISGGTPSTGELFF. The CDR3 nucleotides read TGTGCCATCAGTGGCGGGACCCCTTCCACCGGGGAGCTGTTTTTT.

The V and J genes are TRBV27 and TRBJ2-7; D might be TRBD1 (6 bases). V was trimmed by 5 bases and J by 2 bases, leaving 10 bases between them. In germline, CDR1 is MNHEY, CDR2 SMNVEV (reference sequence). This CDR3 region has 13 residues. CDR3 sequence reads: CASSDRTTYEQYF. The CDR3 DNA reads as TGTGCCAGCAGTGACAGGACAACCTACGAGCAGTACTTC.

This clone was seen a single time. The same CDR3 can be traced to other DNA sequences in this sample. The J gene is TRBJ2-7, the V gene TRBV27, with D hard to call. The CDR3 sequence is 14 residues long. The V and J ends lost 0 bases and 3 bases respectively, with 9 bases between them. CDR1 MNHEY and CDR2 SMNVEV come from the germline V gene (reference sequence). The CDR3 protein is CASSLSGSSYEQYF. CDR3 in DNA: TGTGCCAGCAGTTTATCGGGAAGTAGCTACGAGCAGTACTTC.

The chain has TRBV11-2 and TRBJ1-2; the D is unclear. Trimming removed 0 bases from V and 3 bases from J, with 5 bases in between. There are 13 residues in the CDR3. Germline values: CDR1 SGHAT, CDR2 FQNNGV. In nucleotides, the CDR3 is TGTGCCAGCAGCTTAGAGTCTGACTATGGCTACACCTTC. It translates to CASSLESDYGYTF.

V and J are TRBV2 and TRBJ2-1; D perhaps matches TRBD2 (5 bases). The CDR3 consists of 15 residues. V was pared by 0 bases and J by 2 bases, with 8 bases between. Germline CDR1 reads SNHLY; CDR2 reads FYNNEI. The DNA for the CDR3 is TGTGCCAGCAGTGAAGCGGGAGTCCCCTACAATGAGCAGTTCTTC. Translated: CASSEAGVPYNEQFF. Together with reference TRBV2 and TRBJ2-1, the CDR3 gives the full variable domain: EPEVTQTPSHQVTQMGQEVILRCVPISNHLYFYWYRQILGQKVEFLVSFYNNEISEKSEIFDDQFSVERPDGSNFTLKIRSTKLEDSAMYFCASSEAGVPYNEQFFGPGTRLTVL.

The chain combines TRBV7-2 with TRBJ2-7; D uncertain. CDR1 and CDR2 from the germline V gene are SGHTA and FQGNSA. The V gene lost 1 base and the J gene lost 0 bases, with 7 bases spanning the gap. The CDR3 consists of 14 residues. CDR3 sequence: CASSLGRYSYEQYF. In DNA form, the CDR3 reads TGTGCCAGCAGCTTAGGCAGGTACTCCTACGAGCAGTACTTC.